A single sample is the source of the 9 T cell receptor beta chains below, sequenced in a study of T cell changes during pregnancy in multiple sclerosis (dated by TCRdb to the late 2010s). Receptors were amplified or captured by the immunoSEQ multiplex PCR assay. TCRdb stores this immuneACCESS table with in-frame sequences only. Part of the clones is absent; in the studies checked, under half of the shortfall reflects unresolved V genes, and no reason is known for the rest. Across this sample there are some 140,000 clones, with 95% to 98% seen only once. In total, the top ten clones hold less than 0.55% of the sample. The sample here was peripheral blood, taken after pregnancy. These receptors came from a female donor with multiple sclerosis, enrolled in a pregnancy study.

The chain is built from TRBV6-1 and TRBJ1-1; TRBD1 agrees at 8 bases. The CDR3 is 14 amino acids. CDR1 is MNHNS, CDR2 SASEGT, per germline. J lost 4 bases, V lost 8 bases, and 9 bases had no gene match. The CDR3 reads CASPGTGKGTEAFF. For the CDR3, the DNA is TGTGCCAGCCCCGGGACAGGAAAGGGCACTGAAGCTTTCTTT.

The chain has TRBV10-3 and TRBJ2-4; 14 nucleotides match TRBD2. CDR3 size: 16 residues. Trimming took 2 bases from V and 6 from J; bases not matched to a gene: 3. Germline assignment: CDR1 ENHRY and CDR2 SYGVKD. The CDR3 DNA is TGTGCCATCAGTGAGCCAGGGACTAGCGGGAGAAACATTCAGTACTTC. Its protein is CAISEPGTSGRNIQYF.

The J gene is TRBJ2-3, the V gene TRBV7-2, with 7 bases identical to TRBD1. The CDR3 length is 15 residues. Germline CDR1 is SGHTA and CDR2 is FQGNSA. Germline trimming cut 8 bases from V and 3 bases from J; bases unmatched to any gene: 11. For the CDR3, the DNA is TGTGCCAGCCTACCTATGGGACAGCCAACAGATACGCAGTATTTT. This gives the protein CASLPMGQPTDTQYF.

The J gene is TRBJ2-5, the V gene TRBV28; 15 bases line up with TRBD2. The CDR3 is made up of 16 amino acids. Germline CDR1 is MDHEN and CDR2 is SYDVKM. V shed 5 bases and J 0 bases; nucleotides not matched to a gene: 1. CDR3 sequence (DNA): TGTGCCAGCAGTGGGACTAGCGGGAGGAACCAAGAGACCCAGTACTTC. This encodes CASSGTSGRNQETQYF.

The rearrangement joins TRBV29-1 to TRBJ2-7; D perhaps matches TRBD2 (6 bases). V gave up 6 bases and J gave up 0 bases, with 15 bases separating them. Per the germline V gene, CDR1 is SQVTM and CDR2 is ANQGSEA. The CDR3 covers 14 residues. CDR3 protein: CSVGGAGNSYEQYF. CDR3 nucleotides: TGCAGCGTCGGCGGGGCAGGGAACTCCTACGAGCAGTACTTC.

This CDR3 reads CASSITSPVRTEAFF. The CDR3 nucleotides read TGTGCCAGCAGTATAACGTCCCCTGTGAGAACTGAAGCTTTCTTT. This chain connects TRBV27 to TRBJ1-1; the D is unclear. CDR3 length equals 15 residues. The germline V and J ends were trimmed by 5 bases and 5 bases, with 18 bases remaining between them. CDR1 is MNHEY, CDR2 SMNVEV, per germline (reference sequence).

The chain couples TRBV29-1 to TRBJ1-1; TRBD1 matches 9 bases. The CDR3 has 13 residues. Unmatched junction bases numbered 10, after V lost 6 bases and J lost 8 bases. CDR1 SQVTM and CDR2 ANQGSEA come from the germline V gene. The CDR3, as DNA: TGCAGCGTACAGGGGGCGTTAAGGCCCGAAGCTTTCTTT. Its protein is CSVQGALRPEAFF. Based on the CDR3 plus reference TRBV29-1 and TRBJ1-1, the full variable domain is SAVISQKPSRDICQRGTSLTIQCQVDSQVTMMFWYRQQPGQSLTLIATANQGSEATYESGFVIDKFPISRPNLTFSTLTVSNMSPEDSSIYLCSVQGALRPEAFFGQGTRLTVV.

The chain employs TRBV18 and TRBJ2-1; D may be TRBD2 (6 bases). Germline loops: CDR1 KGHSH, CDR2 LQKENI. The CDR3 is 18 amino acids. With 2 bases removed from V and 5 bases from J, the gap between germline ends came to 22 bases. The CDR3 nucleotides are TGTGCCAGCTCACCAGCCCCGAAACCTGGAGGGCCGGACAATGAGCAGTTCTTC. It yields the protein CASSPAPKPGGPDNEQFF.

CDR3 bases: TGCGCCAGCAGCCAAGATAGAATAGCGGGAGGACTATCCTACGAGCAGTACTTC. Its protein is CASSQDRIAGGLSYEQYF. The rearrangement joins TRBV4-1 to TRBJ2-7; 10 bases are a match to TRBD2. V was clipped by 0 bases and J by 1 base; unmatched bases: 9. CDR3 size: 18 residues. Looked up from germline, CDR1 is MGHRA and CDR2 is YSYEKL.